In this sample, the clone carrying this TCR beta chain turned up a few times. Its antigen is not known. Each CDR3 protein is one row after TCRdb ran MiXCR on the 5' RACE reads. Among hundreds of thousands of distinct CDR3 sequences listed, 15% to 20% were seen once. These data come from a study of identical twins. Study-level results: Part of the zero-insertion signal could reflect confounding by invariant MAIT and iNKT cells.

The length of the CDR3 is 15 residues. Germline CDR1 and CDR2: SGHTA and FQGNSA. V trimming: 6 bases; J trimming: 1 base; junction bases outside the gene matches: 6. The sample was also reused in another study, on T cells expressing NK-cell markers. That report notes: In 5 to 7 donors, dominant CD3+CD56+NKG2C+ clones formed about 1.0-7.5% of CD8+ cells.

The specimen sequenced was PBMCs. J is TRBJ2-1 and V is TRBV7-2, with 7 bases lining up with TRBD2. The sequence came from a young woman in good health. CDR3 sequence reads: CASREGGPSYNEQFF. The CDR3, as DNA: TGTGCCAGCAGAGAGGGAGGGCCTTCCTACAATGAGCAGTTCTTC.